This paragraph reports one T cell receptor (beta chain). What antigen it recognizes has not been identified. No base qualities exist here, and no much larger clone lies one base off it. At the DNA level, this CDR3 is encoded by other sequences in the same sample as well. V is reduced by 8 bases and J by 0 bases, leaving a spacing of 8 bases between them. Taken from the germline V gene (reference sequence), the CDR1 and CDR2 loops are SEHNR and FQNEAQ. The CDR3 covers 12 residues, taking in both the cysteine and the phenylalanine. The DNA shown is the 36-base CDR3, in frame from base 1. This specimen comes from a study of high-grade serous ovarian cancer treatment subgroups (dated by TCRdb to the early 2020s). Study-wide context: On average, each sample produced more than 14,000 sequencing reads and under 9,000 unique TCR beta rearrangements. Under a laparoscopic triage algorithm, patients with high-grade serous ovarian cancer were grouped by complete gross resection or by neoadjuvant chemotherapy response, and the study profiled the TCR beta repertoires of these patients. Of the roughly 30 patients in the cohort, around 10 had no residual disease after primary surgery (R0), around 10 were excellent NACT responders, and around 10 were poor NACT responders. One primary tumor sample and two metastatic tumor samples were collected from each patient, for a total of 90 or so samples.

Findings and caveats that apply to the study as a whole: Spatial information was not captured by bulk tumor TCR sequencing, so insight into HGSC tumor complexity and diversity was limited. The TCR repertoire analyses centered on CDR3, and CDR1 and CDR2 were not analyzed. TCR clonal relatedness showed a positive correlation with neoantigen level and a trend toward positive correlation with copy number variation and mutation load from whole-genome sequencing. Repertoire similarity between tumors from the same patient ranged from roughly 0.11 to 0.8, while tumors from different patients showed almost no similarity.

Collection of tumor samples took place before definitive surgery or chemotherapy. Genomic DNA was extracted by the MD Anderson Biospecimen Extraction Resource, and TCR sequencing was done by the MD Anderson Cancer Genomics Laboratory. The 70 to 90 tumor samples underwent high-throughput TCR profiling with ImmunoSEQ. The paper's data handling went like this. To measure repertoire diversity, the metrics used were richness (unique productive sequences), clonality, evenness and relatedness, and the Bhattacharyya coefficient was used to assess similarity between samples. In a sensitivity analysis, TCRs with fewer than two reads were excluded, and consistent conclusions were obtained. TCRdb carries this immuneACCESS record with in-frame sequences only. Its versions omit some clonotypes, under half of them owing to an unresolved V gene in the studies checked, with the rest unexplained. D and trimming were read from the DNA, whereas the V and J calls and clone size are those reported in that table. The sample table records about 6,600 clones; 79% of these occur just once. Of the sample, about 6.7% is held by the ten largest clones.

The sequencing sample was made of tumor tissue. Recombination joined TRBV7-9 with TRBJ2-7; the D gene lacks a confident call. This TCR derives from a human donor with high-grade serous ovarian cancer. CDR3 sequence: CASGDGSYEQYF. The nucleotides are TGTGCCAGCGGAGACGGCTCCTACGAGCAGTACTTC. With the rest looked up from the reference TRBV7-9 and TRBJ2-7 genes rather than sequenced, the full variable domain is DTGVSQNPRHKITKRGQNVTFRCDPISEHNRLYWYRQTLGQGPEFLTYFQNEAQLEKSRLLSDRFSAERPKGSFSTLEIQRTEQGDSAMYLCASGDGSYEQYFGPGTRLTVT.